The rows below give T cell receptor beta chains drawn from one sample of a study of shared T cell receptors in the human thymus. The protocol was immunoSEQ multiplex PCR, while the TCRdb copy is restricted to in-frame clones and leaves out a portion. The table includes hundreds of thousands of clones, 80% to 90% detected once. These data are also associated with another study on human thymus T cells.

Sequencing was done on a sample of thymocytes. These receptors originate from a girl under three years old with a congenital heart defect. Both conserved end residues are part of each CDR3. Each record gives: V gene, J gene, D gene, clone size, CDR3 DNA, CDR3 protein. A D gene is named only where the DNA matches it firmly. Clone size is shown for a subset of rows, as once, few, many or a class of expanded clone.

V: TRBV27
J: TRBJ1-2
D: TRBD1
size: -
DNA: TGTGCCAGCAGGACAGCGACAGGGGGCGAATATGGCTACACCTTC
CDR3: CASRTATGGEYGYTF

V: TRBV2
J: TRBJ1-3
D: TRBD1
size: -
DNA: TGTGCCAGCAGGGGGACAGCGGGTTTCTCTGGAAACACCATATATTTT
CDR3: CASRGTAGFSGNTIYF

V: TRBV27
J: TRBJ2-7
D: TRBD1
size: -
DNA: TGTGCCAGCAGGGGGACAGGTAGCTCCTACGAGCAGTACTTC
CDR3: CASRGTGSSYEQYF

V: TRBV5-4
J: TRBJ2-1
D: -
size: -
DNA: TGTGCCAGCAGCTCCTTGTTACACAGGGTAACGGACAATGAGCAGTTCTTC
CDR3: CASSSLLHRVTDNEQFF

V: TRBV18
J: TRBJ2-7
D: TRBD1
size: once
DNA: TGTGCCAGCTCACGCCGGACAGGGGCCTACGAGCAGTACTTC
CDR3: CASSRRTGAYEQYF

V: TRBV5-1
J: TRBJ1-1
D: -
size: -
DNA: TGCGCCAGCAGCTTGGGTTTTAGGCTCGACTCGAACACTGAAGCTTTCTTT
CDR3: CASSLGFRLDSNTEAFF

V: TRBV7-2
J: TRBJ1-5
D: TRBD1
size: -
DNA: TGTGCCAGCAGCTCTGACAGGGGAATCAATCAGCCCCAGCATTTT
CDR3: CASSSDRGINQPQHF

V: TRBV5-1
J: TRBJ2-7
D: TRBD1
size: few
DNA: TGCGCCAGCAGCCCCCTGGGGACAGAGAGAAGGCAGTACTTC
CDR3: CASSPLGTERRQYF

V: TRBV7-9
J: TRBJ1-6
D: TRBD1
size: once
DNA: TGTGCCAGCAGCTTTTGTCGGGACAGACTTAATTCACCCCTCCACTTT
CDR3: CASSFCRDRLNSPLHF

V: TRBV5-6
J: TRBJ1-1
D: TRBD1
size: -
DNA: TGTGCCAGCAGCTTGGCGACACAGTCAAAGGACAGGTTAAACACTGAAGCTTTCTTT
CDR3: CASSLATQSKDRLNTEAFF

V: TRBV18
J: TRBJ1-5
D: -
size: -
DNA: TGTGCCAGCTCGCAGGAAAGAAATCAGCCCCAGCATTTT
CDR3: CASSQERNQPQHF

V: TRBV6-6
J: TRBJ2-2
D: -
size: -
DNA: TGTGCCAGCAGTCAGCCGACAAACCTCGCCGGGGAGCTGTTTTTT
CDR3: CASSQPTNLAGELFF

V: TRBV30
J: TRBJ2-3
D: -
size: -
DNA: TGTGCCTGGAGTCAGGATACGCAGTATTTT
CDR3: CAWSQDTQYF

V: TRBV28
J: TRBJ2-2
D: TRBD1
size: once
DNA: TGTGCCAGCACCCCTTGCGGGACAGGGGACACCGGGGAGCTGTTTTTT
CDR3: CASTPCGTGDTGELFF

V: TRBV6-5
J: TRBJ2-5
D: -
size: -
DNA: TGTGCCAGCAGTTCCATACAGGGCAGGTACCAAGAGACCCAGTACTTC
CDR3: CASSSIQGRYQETQYF

V: TRBV7-3
J: TRBJ2-3
D: TRBD2
size: -
DNA: TGTGCCAGCAGCTCCTCCGGGACTAGTGTTAGGGTGGGAGATACGCAGTATTTT
CDR3: CASSSSGTSVRVGDTQYF